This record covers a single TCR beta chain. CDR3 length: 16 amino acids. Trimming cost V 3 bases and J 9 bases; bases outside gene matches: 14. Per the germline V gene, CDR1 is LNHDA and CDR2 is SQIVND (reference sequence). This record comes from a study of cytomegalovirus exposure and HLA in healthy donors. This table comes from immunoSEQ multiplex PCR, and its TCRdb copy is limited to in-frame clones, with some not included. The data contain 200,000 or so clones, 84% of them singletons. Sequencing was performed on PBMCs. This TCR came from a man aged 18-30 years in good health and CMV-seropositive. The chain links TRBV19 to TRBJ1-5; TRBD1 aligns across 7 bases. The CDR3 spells CASSIPQPTGKGPQHF. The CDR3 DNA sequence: TGTGCCAGTAGTATCCCCCAGCCGACAGGGAAAGGGCCCCAGCATTTT.